This TCR beta chain is from a study of blood T cell repertoires in COVID-19. About the study: The study drew acute and convalescent COVID-19 samples from the United States, Italy and Spain.

Participants reported their clinical history, and cohort assignment relied on those reports. TCRdb keeps only in-frame clones here, not all; method: immunoSEQ multiplex PCR. The sample carries about 280,000 clones, 87% recorded once. The CDR3 runs to 11 residues. Trimming removed 5 bases at V and 4 bases at J, with 9 bases between. CDR1 and CDR2 (germline): DFQATT, SNEGSKA (reference sequence). The TCR sequence derives from a woman between 35 and 50 years old who had recovered from COVID-19. Sequenced: PBMCs or T cells enriched from blood (not recorded which). The chain carries TRBV20-1 and TRBJ2-7; D not resolved. Written as DNA, the CDR3 is TGCAGTGCTCCCTACAGTTACGAGCAGTACTTC. It encodes CSAPYSYEQYF.